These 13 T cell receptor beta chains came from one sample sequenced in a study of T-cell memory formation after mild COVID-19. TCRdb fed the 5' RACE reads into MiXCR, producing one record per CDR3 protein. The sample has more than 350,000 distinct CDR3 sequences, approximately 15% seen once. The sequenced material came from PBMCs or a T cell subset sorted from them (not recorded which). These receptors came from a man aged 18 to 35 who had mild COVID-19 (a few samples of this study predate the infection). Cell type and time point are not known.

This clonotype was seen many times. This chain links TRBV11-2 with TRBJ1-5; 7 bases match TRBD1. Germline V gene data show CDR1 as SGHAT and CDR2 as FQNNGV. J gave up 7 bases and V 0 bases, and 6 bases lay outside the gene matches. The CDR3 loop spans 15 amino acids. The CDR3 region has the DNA TGTGCCAGCAGCTTAGATCGGACAGGCTACCAGCCCCAGCATTTT. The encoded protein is CASSLDRTGYQPQHF.

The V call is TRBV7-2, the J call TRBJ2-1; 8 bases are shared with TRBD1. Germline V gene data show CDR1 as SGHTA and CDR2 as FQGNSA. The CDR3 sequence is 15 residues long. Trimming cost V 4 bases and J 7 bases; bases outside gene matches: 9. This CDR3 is CASSYTGGPLNEQFF. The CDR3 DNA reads TGTGCCAGCAGCTACACAGGGGGGCCCTTGAATGAGCAGTTCTTC.

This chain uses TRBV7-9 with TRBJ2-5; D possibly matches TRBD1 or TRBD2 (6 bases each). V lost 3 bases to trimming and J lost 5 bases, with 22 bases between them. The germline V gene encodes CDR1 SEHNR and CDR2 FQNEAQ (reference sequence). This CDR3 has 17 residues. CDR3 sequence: CASSFQGGKSSSETQYF. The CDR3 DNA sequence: TGTGCCAGCAGCTTCCAAGGGGGGAAATCGTCGTCGGAGACCCAGTACTTC.

The CDR3 sequence is CASSQASGGTLTDTQYF. The DNA of the CDR3 is TGCGCCAGCAGCCAAGCTAGCGGGGGGACCCTCACAGATACGCAGTATTTT. This chain uses TRBV4-1 with TRBJ2-3, with 11 bases that match TRBD2. The junction had 5 bases not matched to a gene; V was cut back by 1 base and J by 2 bases. The CDR3 is made up of 17 amino acids. CDR1 is MGHRA and CDR2 is YSYEKL in the germline V gene.

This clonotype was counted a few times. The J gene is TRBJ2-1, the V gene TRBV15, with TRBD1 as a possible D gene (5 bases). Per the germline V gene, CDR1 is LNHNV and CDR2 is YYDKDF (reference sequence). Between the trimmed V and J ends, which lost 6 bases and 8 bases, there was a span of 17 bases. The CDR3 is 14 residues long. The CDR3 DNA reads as TGTGCCACCAGGAAGAGACAGAGCCCTTATGAGCAGTTCTTC. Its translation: CATRKRQSPYEQFF.

This CDR3 is CATSDFRRLSGYTF. The CDR3 bases are TGTGCCACCAGTGATTTCAGGAGGTTATCTGGCTACACCTTC. This sequence joins TRBV24-1 and TRBJ1-2, with D unresolved. Per the germline V gene, CDR1 is KGHDR and CDR2 is SFDVKD. The CDR3 runs 14 residues. V lost 1 base and J 7 bases, leaving 12 bases between the germline ends.

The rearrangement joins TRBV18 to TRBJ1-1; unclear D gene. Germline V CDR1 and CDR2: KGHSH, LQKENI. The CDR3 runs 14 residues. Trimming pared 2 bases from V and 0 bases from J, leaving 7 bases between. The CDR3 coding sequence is TGTGCCAGCTCACCAGGGGTTATGAACACTGAAGCTTTCTTT. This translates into CASSPGVMNTEAFF. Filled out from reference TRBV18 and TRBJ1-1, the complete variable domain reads NAGVMQNPRHLVRRRGQEARLRCSPMKGHSHVYWYRQLPEEGLKFMVYLQKENIIDESGMPKERFSAEFPKEGPSILRIQQVVRGDSAAYFCASSPGVMNTEAFFGQGTRLTVV.

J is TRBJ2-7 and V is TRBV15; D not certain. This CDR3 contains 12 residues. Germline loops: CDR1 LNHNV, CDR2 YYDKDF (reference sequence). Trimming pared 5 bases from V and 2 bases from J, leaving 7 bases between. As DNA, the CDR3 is TGTGCCACCAGCTCAGAGACCTACGAGCAGTACTTC. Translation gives CATSSETYEQYF.

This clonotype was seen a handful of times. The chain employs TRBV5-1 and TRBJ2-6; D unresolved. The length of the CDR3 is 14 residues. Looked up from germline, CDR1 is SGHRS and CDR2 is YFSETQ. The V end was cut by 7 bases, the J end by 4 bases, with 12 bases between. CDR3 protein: CASRALGGANVLTF. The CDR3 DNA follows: TGCGCCAGCCGGGCCCTAGGGGGGGCCAACGTCCTGACTTTC.

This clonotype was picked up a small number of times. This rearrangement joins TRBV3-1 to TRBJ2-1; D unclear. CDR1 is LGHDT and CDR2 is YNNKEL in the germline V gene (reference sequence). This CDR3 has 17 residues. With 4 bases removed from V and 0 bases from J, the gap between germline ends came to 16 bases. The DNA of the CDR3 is TGTGCCAGCAGCCCTCGTGTGGTCCTAAGCTCCTACAATGAGCAGTTCTTC. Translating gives CASSPRVVLSSYNEQFF.

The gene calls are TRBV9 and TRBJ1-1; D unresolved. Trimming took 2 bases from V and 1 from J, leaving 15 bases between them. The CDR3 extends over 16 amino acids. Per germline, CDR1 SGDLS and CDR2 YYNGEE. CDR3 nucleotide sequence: TGTGCCAGCAGCGTGGGAGGTCTGGGCCGGAACACTGAAGCTTTCTTT. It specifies CASSVGGLGRNTEAFF. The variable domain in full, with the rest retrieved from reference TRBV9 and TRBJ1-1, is DSGVTQTPKHLITATGQRVTLRCSPRSGDLSVYWYQQSLDQGLQFLIQYYNGEERAKGNILERFSAQQFPDLHSELNLSSLELGDSALYFCASSVGGLGRNTEAFFGQGTRLTVV.

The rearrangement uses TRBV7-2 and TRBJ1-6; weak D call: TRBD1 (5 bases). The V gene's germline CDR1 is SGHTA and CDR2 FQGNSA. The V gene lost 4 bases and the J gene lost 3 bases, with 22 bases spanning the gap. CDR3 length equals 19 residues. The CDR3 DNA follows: TGTGCCAGCAGCTCCGGGGGATGGGGGGGAAACCTCTATAATTCACCCCTCCACTTT. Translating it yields CASSSGGWGGNLYNSPLHF.

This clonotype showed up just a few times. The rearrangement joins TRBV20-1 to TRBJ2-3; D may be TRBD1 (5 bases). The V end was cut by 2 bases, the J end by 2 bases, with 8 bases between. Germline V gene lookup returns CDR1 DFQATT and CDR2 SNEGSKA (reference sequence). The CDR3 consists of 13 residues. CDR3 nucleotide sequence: TGCAGTGCTAGACAGGGTCACACAGATACGCAGTATTTT. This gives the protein CSARQGHTDTQYF.